The rows below give T cell receptor beta chains drawn from one sample of a study of post-analysis software for immune sequencing data. TCRdb used MiXCR to reprocess the PCR reads, holding one entry per CDR3 protein. This sample has about 770,000 distinct CDR3 sequences; 35% to 55% occur once, and the top ten carry roughly 5%. Input material: blood. The origin of the receptors is a girl between 10 and 17 years old with multiple sclerosis. Both conserved end residues are part of each CDR3. The D gene is left open where the match is weak. Clone sizes are given selectively: once, few, many, or a class where the clone is expanded.

abundance: few
d_gene: TRBD1
v_gene: TRBV5-1
j_gene: TRBJ1-5
CDR3aa: CASRWDSDQPQHF
CDR3nt: TGCGCCAGCAGATGGGACAGCGATCAGCCCCAGCATTTT

abundance: -
d_gene: -
v_gene: TRBV12-3/TRBV12-4
j_gene: TRBJ2-5
CDR3aa: CASSFRVLGETQYF
CDR3nt: TGTGCCAGCAGTTTTAGGGTTCTGGGAGAGACCCAGTACTTC

abundance: once
d_gene: -
v_gene: TRBV28
j_gene: TRBJ2-3
CDR3aa: CASSSPPDGDTQYF
CDR3nt: TGTGCCAGCAGTTCACCACCCGATGGAGATACGCAGTATTTT

abundance: -
d_gene: TRBD1
v_gene: TRBV29-1
j_gene: TRBJ1-2
CDR3aa: CSVSGTGNYDYTF
CDR3nt: TGCAGCGTCTCCGGGACAGGGAACTATGACTACACCTTC

abundance: -
d_gene: -
v_gene: TRBV6-2/TRBV6-3
j_gene: TRBJ1-1
CDR3aa: CASSYSSGEWAFF
CDR3nt: TGTGCCAGCAGTTACTCGAGCGGGGAGTGGGCTTTCTTT

abundance: few
d_gene: -
v_gene: TRBV27
j_gene: TRBJ2-3
CDR3aa: CASSLWREGTDTQYF
CDR3nt: TGTGCCAGCAGTTTATGGCGGGAAGGAACAGATACGCAGTATTTT

abundance: -
d_gene: -
v_gene: TRBV12-3/TRBV12-4
j_gene: TRBJ2-1
CDR3aa: CASSLLNLIRDEQFF
CDR3nt: TGTGCCAGCAGTTTATTGAATCTAATTAGGGATGAGCAGTTCTTC

abundance: -
d_gene: TRBD1
v_gene: TRBV6-5
j_gene: TRBJ1-2
CDR3aa: CASSYDGQGPYGYTF
CDR3nt: TGTGCCAGCAGTTACGACGGACAGGGTCCCTATGGCTACACCTTC

abundance: -
d_gene: -
v_gene: TRBV7-2
j_gene: TRBJ2-7
CDR3aa: CASSAHNLISYEQYF
CDR3nt: TGTGCCAGCAGCGCCCACAATCTCATCTCCTACGAGCAGTACTTC

abundance: -
d_gene: -
v_gene: TRBV27
j_gene: TRBJ2-3
CDR3aa: CASSLTRNGADTQYF
CDR3nt: TGTGCCAGCAGTTTAACAAGGAACGGGGCAGATACGCAGTATTTT

abundance: -
d_gene: TRBD2
v_gene: TRBV7-2
j_gene: TRBJ2-5
CDR3aa: CASSLISGRALETQYF
CDR3nt: TGTGCCAGCAGCCTAATCAGTGGGAGGGCCTTAGAGACCCAGTACTTC

abundance: -
d_gene: -
v_gene: TRBV12-3/TRBV12-4
j_gene: TRBJ1-2
CDR3aa: CASRQGPCYGYTF
CDR3nt: TGTGCCAGCAGGCAGGGGCCTTGCTATGGCTACACCTTC

abundance: few
d_gene: TRBD2
v_gene: TRBV10-3
j_gene: TRBJ2-3
CDR3aa: CAISESTSGSTDTQYF
CDR3nt: TGTGCCATCAGTGAGTCGACTAGCGGGAGCACAGATACGCAGTATTTT

abundance: -
d_gene: -
v_gene: TRBV20-1
j_gene: TRBJ1-5
CDR3aa: CSARAPIPGSKQPQHF
CDR3nt: TGCAGTGCTAGAGCCCCGATTCCGGGTTCGAAACAGCCCCAGCATTTT

abundance: -
d_gene: TRBD1
v_gene: TRBV28
j_gene: TRBJ2-7
CDR3aa: CASRTPGQHSYEQYF
CDR3nt: TGTGCCAGCAGAACTCCGGGACAGCACTCCTACGAGCAGTACTTC

abundance: -
d_gene: TRBD2
v_gene: TRBV11-1
j_gene: TRBJ2-1
CDR3aa: CASSPFREPSRGGSGFTYNEQFF
CDR3nt: TGTGCCAGCAGCCCCTTTCGGGAGCCGAGTCGGGGAGGTAGCGGGTTTACCTACAATGAGCAGTTCTTC

abundance: few
d_gene: TRBD1
v_gene: TRBV5-1
j_gene: TRBJ1-2
CDR3aa: CASSLQDRGYGYTF
CDR3nt: TGCGCCAGCAGCTTGCAGGACAGGGGGTATGGCTACACCTTC